A single TCR beta chain is shown here with its context. This clonotype was picked up a small number of times. Its antigen remains unidentified. No base qualities exist here, and no much larger clone lies one base off it. Its CDR3 holds 16 amino acids, cysteine through phenylalanine. Only CDR3 DNA remains: 48 bases, in frame from the first base. Germline trimming: 4 bases from V, 7 bases from J; junction bases outside gene matches: 13. CDR1 and CDR2 were assigned from the germline V gene as SGHTA and FQGTGA. Ficoll-Paque density gradient centrifugation was the method used to isolate PBMCs. These data belong to a study of T-cell memory formation after mild COVID-19 (TCRdb year 2021). Concerning the study at large: TCR sequence clusters from the two donors were largely donor specific. Longitudinal TCRalpha and TCRbeta repertoire sequencing tracked T-cell clones expanding and contracting after mild COVID-19 in a couple of donors. Two young, previously healthy adult volunteers made up the cohort, one male and one female.

Sequencing took place on an Illumina NovaSeq 6000. Using 5'RACE with constant-segment primers, TCRalpha and TCRbeta cDNA libraries were constructed, with sample barcodes and unique molecular identifiers added in the process. Trizol reagent was used to extract RNA from every sample. Library amplification was performed in two PCR steps, and a second sample barcode and Illumina TruSeq adapters were introduced in the second step. The libraries were sequenced on an Illumina NovaSeq using 2 x 150 bp paired-end reads. On the study's bioinformatics: With migec v1.2.7, reads were demultiplexed and then collapsed into UMI-guided consensus sequences. Using mixcr v2.1.11, the UMI consensuses were aligned to TRA and TRB V and J templates and assembled into clonotypes. Expanded or contracted clonotypes were those called significant by both edgeR and NoisET, with noise models trained on biological replicates. For edgeR calls, the cutoffs were a false discovery rate-adjusted p below 0.01 and a log2 fold-change threshold of 1. As an exploratory analysis of dynamics, PCA with hierarchical clustering was applied to max-normalized trajectories of the 1000 most abundant clonotypes. Each responding clone was given a CD4 or CD8 phenotype based on the CD4+ and CD8+ repertoires, which had been sequenced separately. TCRdb took the public reads, trimmed them with fastp at Q25, ran MiXCR for clone calling and kept in-frame beta chains. Identical CDR3 protein sequences are pooled into one entry, listed with their most common genes and DNA. The V and J calls reflect TCRdb's pipeline rather than the authors' work. The sample table lists some 450,000 distinct CDR3 sequences, 20% of them with a count of one. The ten largest account for approximately 8.1% of the sample.

What the authors observed across the whole study: The study covered only a couple of mild cases, and larger cohorts including severe cases with pre-infection samples were considered necessary. Some responding clones were found in pre-infection memory, which suggests that pre-existing cross-reactive memory T cells took part in the SARS-CoV-2 response. The second-wave clones that peaked on day 37 were not confirmed to be SARS-CoV-2 specific. Contracting CD4+ clones appeared mostly in the CM and EM memory subsets, whereas CD8+ clones were enriched in EMRA. Clones contracting from day 15 to 85 had balanced CD4/CD8 phenotypes, while a second wave expanding from day 15 to 37 was biased towards CD4+.

The clonotype was recovered from an adult woman who had mild COVID-19 (a few samples of this study predate the infection). The sample titles of this study are shuffled in the database, so cell type and time point are left out; the donor was told from shared clones. This chain joins TRBV7-3 to TRBJ2-1; 7 nucleotides in the junction match TRBD1. Sequenced input: PBMCs or a T cell subset sorted from them (not recorded which). For the CDR3, the sequence is CASSSITGEGGNEQFF. The nucleotides are TGTGCCAGCAGCTCAATTACAGGGGAAGGCGGGAATGAGCAGTTCTTC.